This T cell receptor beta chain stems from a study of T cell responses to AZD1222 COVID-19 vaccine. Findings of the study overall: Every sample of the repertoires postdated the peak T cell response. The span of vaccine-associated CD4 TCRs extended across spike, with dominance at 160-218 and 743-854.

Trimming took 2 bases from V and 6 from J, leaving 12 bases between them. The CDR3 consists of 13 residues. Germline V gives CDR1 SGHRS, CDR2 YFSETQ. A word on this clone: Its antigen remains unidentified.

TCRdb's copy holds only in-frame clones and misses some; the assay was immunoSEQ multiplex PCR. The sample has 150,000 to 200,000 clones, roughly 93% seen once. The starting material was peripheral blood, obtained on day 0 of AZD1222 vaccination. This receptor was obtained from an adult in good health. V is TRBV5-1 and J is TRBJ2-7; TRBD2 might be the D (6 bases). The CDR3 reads CASSFGGVTEQYF. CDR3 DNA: TGCGCCAGCAGCTTCGGAGGGGTTACCGAGCAGTACTTC.